This T cell receptor (beta chain) was retrieved from a study of cytomegalovirus exposure and HLA in healthy donors. Looking at the study overall: For the approximately 360 genotyped donors, 75% to 90% fell within the Caucasian-associated ancestry cluster. Broader study findings: A later analysis linked a missense variant in DCLRE1C to the trimming of TCR beta V and J genes. As was reported, the classifier diagnosed cytomegalovirus status with high specificity and sensitivity.

As regards this clone: Antigen unknown.

In nominal health when sampled, donors likely had unrecorded immune exposures nonetheless. V was shortened by 6 bases and J by 3 bases, with 17 bases between the two germline ends. The CDR3 runs 15 residues. Germline-derived CDR1 and CDR2 are MNHEY and SVGAGI. PCR used 60 Vbeta primers and 13 Jbeta primers. Produced via immunoSEQ multiplex PCR; TCRdb's table is partial and in-frame only. The sample consists of 45,000 to 70,000 clones, 70% to 85% of them appearing once. V is TRBV6-5 and J is TRBJ1-1; D might be TRBD1 (5 bases). The sequenced material came from PBMCs. This TCR was sampled from a man under 40 in good health and CMV-seronegative. CDR3 sequence: CASRIGGDGDTEAFF. DNA of the CDR3: TGTGCCAGCAGAATAGGAGGGGACGGGGACACTGAAGCTTTCTTT.